Each of the 8 T cell receptor beta chains below was sequenced from the same sample in a study of cytomegalovirus exposure and HLA in healthy donors. Researchers ran the PCR with 60 Vbeta and 13 Jbeta primers. This table comes from immunoSEQ multiplex PCR, and its TCRdb copy is limited to in-frame clones, with some not included. The sample lists about 88,000 clones; roughly 71% were seen once. Sequencing was carried out using PBMCs. All receptors derive from a woman aged 18-29 years in good health and CMV-seropositive.

This CDR3 reads CASSQGGTGELFF. CDR3 DNA sequence: TGTGCCAGCAGCCAAGGCGGGACCGGGGAGCTGTTTTTT. The chain is built from TRBV14 and TRBJ2-2, with D perhaps matching TRBD2 (5 bases). The CDR3 contains 13 residues. Trimming removed 1 base at V and 5 bases at J, with 5 bases between. Germline-derived CDR1 and CDR2 are SGHDN and FVKESK. The whole variable domain, remainder taken from reference TRBV14 and TRBJ2-2, is EAGVTQFPSHSVIEKGQTVTLRCDPISGHDNLYWYRRVMGKEIKFLLHFVKESKQDESGMPNNRFLAERTGGTYSTLKVQPAELEDSGVYFCASSQGGTGELFFGEGSRLTVL.

The chain employs TRBV27 and TRBJ1-1; D call uncertain. Trimming cost V 4 bases and J 7 bases, with 16 bases left between them. The CDR3 loop spans 14 amino acids. Germline CDR1 reads MNHEY; CDR2 reads SMNVEV (reference sequence). The CDR3 reads CASSSTAGKGEAFF. CDR3 nucleotides: TGTGCCAGCAGTTCCACTGCGGGGAAGGGTGAAGCTTTCTTT.

The rearrangement links TRBV2 to TRBJ2-2; perhaps TRBD1 as D (5 bases). V lost 6 bases and J lost 5, with 10 bases in between. The germline gives CDR1 SNHLY, CDR2 FYNNEI. This CDR3 is built from 13 residues. This CDR3 is CASRTDETGELFF. DNA for the CDR3: TGTGCCAGCAGGACAGACGAAACCGGGGAGCTGTTTTTT.

V is TRBV27 and J is TRBJ1-1, with 11 nucleotides matching TRBD1. Germline CDR1 MNHEY, CDR2 SMNVEV (reference sequence). The trim removed 4 bases at V and 4 bases at J, leaving 8 bases unmatched. This CDR3 has 16 residues. The CDR3 DNA reads TGTGCCAGCAGTTCCCCGGACAGGGGGCGAGGCACTGAAGCTTTCTTT. Its translation is CASSSPDRGRGTEAFF.

The chain recombines TRBV28 with TRBJ1-1; TRBD1 is a possible D gene (6 bases). CDR1 MDHEN and CDR2 SYDVKM come from the germline V gene. V lost 4 bases and J lost 4, with 13 bases in between. The CDR3 totals 14 residues. CDR3 DNA: TGTGCCAGCAGTTCGGGGAGGGGGGGCACTGAAGCTTTCTTT. It specifies CASSSGRGGTEAFF.

This clone was counted once. This chain joins TRBV21-1 and TRBJ2-7; the table's TRBD1 call for D was not verified on the DNA. TRBV21-1 is described as a pseudogene. CDR3 length equals 15 residues. In DNA, the CDR3 is TGTGCCAGCAGCAAAACGCAGGGGTTAACCTACGAGCAGTACTTC. Its protein is CASSKTQGLTYEQYF.

This sequence joins TRBV5-1 and TRBJ2-4, with 15 bases fitting TRBD2. V shed 4 bases, J shed 6 bases, and the junction held 8 bases outside the gene matches. This CDR3 comprises 17 residues. CDR1 is SGHRS and CDR2 is YFSETQ in the germline V gene. The CDR3 region has the DNA TGCGCCAGCAGCCTCGGGACTAGCGGGGGGCTGGGAAACATTCAGTACTTC. It is translated as CASSLGTSGGLGNIQYF.

The chain combines TRBV29-1 with TRBJ2-2, with D tentatively TRBD2 (6 bases). This CDR3 comprises 15 residues. V lost 3 bases to trimming and J lost 4 bases, with 15 bases between them. Per the germline V gene, CDR1 is SQVTM and CDR2 is ANQGSEA. CDR3 DNA: TGCAGCGTTGATAAGTTGGGCGGGGCCACCGGGGAGCTGTTTTTT. It specifies CSVDKLGGATGELFF.